A selection of T cell receptor beta chains follows, all from one sample in a study of PD-L1 blockade in urothelial cancer. Only in-frame clones appear in the TCRdb table, and some are missing; sequencing was by immunoSEQ multiplex PCR. The sample holds about 87,000 clones, roughly 84% seen once. Specimen: PBMCs, collected around atezolizumab (anti-PD-L1) treatment. These TCRs come from a man aged 60 to 69 with urothelial cancer. CDR3s include the opening cysteine and the closing phenylalanine or tryptophan. The D gene is left open where the match is weak. For some rows the clone size is stated as once, few or many, or as a class when expanded; others skip it.

abundance	d_gene	v_gene	j_gene	CDR3nt	CDR3aa
.	.	TRBV5-1	TRBJ2-5	TGCGCCAGCAGCCCCGGACAGCGACAAGAGACCCAGTACTTC	CASSPGQRQETQYF
few	TRBD2	TRBV15	TRBJ2-7	TGTGCCACCAGCGGTGGGAGACTAGCGGACTACGAGCAGTACTTC	CATSGGRLADYEQYF
.	.	TRBV11-1	TRBJ2-3	TGTGCCAGCAGCTTTAGCAGGGGTACAGATACGCAGTATTTT	CASSFSRGTDTQYF
.	TRBD2	TRBV5-1	TRBJ2-7	TGCGCCAGCAGCTCGGTAGCGGGGTCCCAGTACGAGCAGTACTTC	CASSSVAGSQYEQYF
.	TRBD1	TRBV19	TRBJ1-4	TGTGCCAGTAGTGGACAGGGTCGGGCTAATGAAAAACTGTTTTTT	CASSGQGRANEKLFF
few	.	TRBV15	TRBJ2-7	TGTGCCACCAGCAGACCCAACTACGAGCAGTACTTC	CATSRPNYEQYF
few	.	TRBV5-6	TRBJ2-7	TGTGCCAGCAGCTCGGGCTCCTACGAGCAGTACTTC	CASSSGSYEQYF
.	.	TRBV19	TRBJ1-2	TGTGCCAGTAACACCGACAGGACTCTTGGCTACACCTTC	CASNTDRTLGYTF
.	.	TRBV4-3	TRBJ2-2	TGCGCCAGCAGCCAACCCGGCGGGACCGGGGAGCTGTTTTTT	CASSQPGGTGELFF
.	.	TRBV15	TRBJ2-5	TGTGCCACCAGCAGGGACAGACAAGAGACCCAGTACTTC	CATSRDRQETQYF
.	TRBD1	TRBV5-1	TRBJ2-5	TGCGCCAGCAGCTCGGGACAGCCGGAAGAGACCCAGTACTTC	CASSSGQPEETQYF
.	.	TRBV5-1	TRBJ2-1	TGCGCCAGCAGCTTGGAAGCTAGCCCCGTGGGAAATGAGCAGTTCTTC	CASSLEASPVGNEQFF
once	TRBD2	TRBV5-6	TRBJ2-1	TGTGCCAGCAGCTTTAGGCGTTACGGGGAGGGCCACTACAATGAGCAGTTCTTC	CASSFRRYGEGHYNEQFF
.	.	TRBV4-1	TRBJ1-2	TGCGCCAGCAGCCAAGATGTGAGTCCTTCTATGGGCTACACCTTC	CASSQDVSPSMGYTF
.	.	TRBV5-8	TRBJ2-3	TGTGCCAGCACCCGGGGGGGGACAGGGTCAGATACGCAGTATTTT	CASTRGGTGSDTQYF
.	TRBD1	TRBV15	TRBJ2-7	TGTGCCACCAGCATGAGACAGGGGGGATACGAGCAGTACTTC	CATSMRQGGYEQYF
.	.	TRBV6-1	TRBJ1-3	TGTGCCAGCAGTGTTCAGTTTGGAGACTTCGGAAACACCATATATTTT	CASSVQFGDFGNTIYF
.	TRBD1	TRBV28	TRBJ1-2	TGTGCCAGCAGGTCCGGGACAGCTAACTATGGCTACACCTTC	CASRSGTANYGYTF
few	TRBD1	TRBV7-9	TRBJ2-3	TGTGCCAGCAGCTTAGGACAGGGGAGCACAGATACGCAGTATTTT	CASSLGQGSTDTQYF
.	TRBD1	TRBV2	TRBJ1-5	TGTGCCAGCAGTGTGAACAGGGGAAATCAGCCCCAGCATTTT	CASSVNRGNQPQHF
.	.	TRBV9	TRBJ2-5	TGTGCCAGCAGCCCCCGACCGGAGGAGACCCAGTACTTC	CASSPRPEETQYF
.	.	TRBV6-1	TRBJ1-3	TGTGCCAGCACGAAACACGTCTCTGGAAACACCATATATTTT	CASTKHVSGNTIYF
.	.	TRBV15	TRBJ2-7	TGTGCCACCAGCAGAACACCGGGCCTCGGGGGATACGAGCAGTACTTC	CATSRTPGLGGYEQYF
.	TRBD2	TRBV7-2	TRBJ2-1	TGTGCCAGCACCCTCCCTCGGCCTAGCGGATACAATGAGCAGTTCTTC	CASTLPRPSGYNEQFF
.	TRBD1	TRBV6-6	TRBJ1-2	TGTGCCAGCAGCCGACAGGGGGCCACTAACTATGGCTACACCTTC	CASSRQGATNYGYTF
.	.	TRBV7-2	TRBJ1-2	TGTGCCAGCAGCTTAGTCCTGACAGGCTCTAACTATGGCTACACCTTC	CASSLVLTGSNYGYTF
.	.	TRBV7-9	TRBJ1-6	TGTGCCAGCAGCTTAAGTCAGGGAAATTCACCCCTCCACTTT	CASSLSQGNSPLHF
.	TRBD2	TRBV15	TRBJ2-2	TGTGCCACCAGCAGAGATCCGGCGGGAGGGGCCGGGGAGCTGTTTTTT	CATSRDPAGGAGELFF
once	.	TRBV6-1	TRBJ2-3	TGTGCCAGCAGTAGGGGTAAAAGTTCCACAGATACGCAGTATTTT	CASSRGKSSTDTQYF
.	.	TRBV13	TRBJ2-3	TGTGCCAGCAGCTTAGACGCGGGGTTGAGCACAGATACGCAGTATTTT	CASSLDAGLSTDTQYF
.	TRBD1	TRBV19	TRBJ1-1	TGTGCCAGTAGTGGGGACAGGGTGAGCACTGAAGCTTTCTTT	CASSGDRVSTEAFF
few	TRBD2	TRBV7-9	TRBJ2-1	TGTGCCAGCAGCTTAGACGGGAGGGCCCCCAATGAGCAGTTCTTC	CASSLDGRAPNEQFF
.	TRBD1	TRBV10-1	TRBJ2-4	TGCGCCAGCAGCCCCGGACAGGGGGATTCGGCCAAAAACATTCAGTACTTC	CASSPGQGDSAKNIQYF
.	TRBD1	TRBV6-6	TRBJ1-2	TGTGCCAGCAGTTACTCTACAGGGGGTTATGGCTACACCTTC	CASSYSTGGYGYTF
.	.	TRBV10-3	TRBJ1-1	TGTGCCATCAGTGATAACAGGGTGGTGGACACTGAAGCTTTCTTT	CAISDNRVVDTEAFF
.	TRBD1	TRBV18	TRBJ2-5	TGTGCCAGCTCCCTGGGACAGTCACAAGAGACCCAGTACTTC	CASSLGQSQETQYF
.	TRBD1	TRBV29-1	TRBJ1-2	TGCAGCGTTGAGCGGCGGGGACAGGGGGCTTATGGCTACACCTTC	CSVERRGQGAYGYTF
.	.	TRBV23-1	TRBJ2-3	TGCGCCAGCAGTCAATCGCACAGACCTAGCACAGATACGCAGTATTTT	CASSQSHRPSTDTQYF
.	.	TRBV27	TRBJ1-6	TGTGCCAGCACCCCGACCATACTTACTAGGAATTCACCCCTCCACTTT	CASTPTILTRNSPLHF
.	TRBD2	TRBV5-1	TRBJ2-3	TGCGCCAGCAGCTTGGCCCCTAGCGGGGTGAGCACAGATACGCAGTATTTT	CASSLAPSGVSTDTQYF
.	TRBD1	TRBV5-8	TRBJ1-4	TGTGCCAGCAGCTTTGGCACCGGGACAGAGAATGAAAAACTGTTTTTT	CASSFGTGTENEKLFF
once	.	TRBV19	TRBJ1-4	TGTGCCAGTAGTTTCTACGGGACTTTCGAAAAACTGTTTTTT	CASSFYGTFEKLFF
.	.	TRBV28	TRBJ1-1	TGTGCCAGCGGGGGGTCGACTACCGGGACTGAAGCTTTCTTT	CASGGSTTGTEAFF
.	TRBD1	TRBV10-3	TRBJ1-1	TGTGCCATCACCTCGGGCTTTCAGGGGGTTGAAGCTTTCTTT	CAITSGFQGVEAFF
.	TRBD2	TRBV25-1	TRBJ2-1	TGTGCCAGCAGTGCCTTTCGGGGGGAGACTGATGAGCAGTTCTTC	CASSAFRGETDEQFF
.	TRBD2	TRBV7-2	TRBJ2-2	TGTGCCAGCCCGTCTCGGGGGGGGGCGACCACCGGGGAGCTGTTTTTT	CASPSRGGATTGELFF
.	.	TRBV29-1	TRBJ2-5	TGCAGCGTTGGGGCTGAGACCCAGTACTTC	CSVGAETQYF
.	.	TRBV9	TRBJ1-4	TGTGCCAGCAGCGTTCAGGGAGGTGAAAAACTGTTTTTT	CASSVQGGEKLFF
.	.	TRBV28	TRBJ2-7	TGTGCCAGCCAAGGGGGGGTCGAGCAGTACTTC	CASQGGVEQYF
.	.	TRBV7-8	TRBJ1-1	TGTGCCAGCAGTAATGAACATCGAGCTTTCTTT	CASSNEHRAFF
.	.	TRBV5-1	TRBJ2-2	TGCGCCAGCCGGCTATCGAGGTCGTCGAACACCGGGGAGCTGTTTTTT	CASRLSRSSNTGELFF
.	.	TRBV7-2	TRBJ2-3	TGTGCCAGCAGCACTGACTTTACAGATACGCAGTATTTT	CASSTDFTDTQYF
.	.	TRBV30	TRBJ2-2	TGTGCCTGGAGTGTGCAGGGAACCACCGGGGAGCTGTTTTTT	CAWSVQGTTGELFF